The 11 T cell receptor beta chains given below trace back to one sample, sequenced in a study of CD8 T cells in ankylosing spondylitis. These TCRs are of unknown antigen specificity. Each CDR3 protein is one row after TCRdb ran MiXCR on the 5' RACE reads. The profile shows fewer than 400,000 distinct CDR3 sequences, more than 20% of them singletons. Study results and caveats: One TCR beta motif, made up of eight highly homologous variants, appeared characteristic of ankylosing spondylitis blood.

The sample consisted of blood, either unsorted or a sorted T cell fraction (not recorded which). The receptors were sampled from a male donor with ankylosing spondylitis.

The gene calls are TRBV7-2 and TRBJ2-7; D possibly corresponds to TRBD2 (6 bases). The CDR3 contains 15 residues. Trimming stripped 2 bases from V and 0 bases from J, with 11 bases between. The germline V gene encodes CDR1 SGHTA and CDR2 FQGNSA. The CDR3 region has the DNA TGTGCCAGCAGCTTAAGCGGGTTCAGCTCCTACGAGCAGTACTTC. Protein product: CASSLSGFSSYEQYF.

In its sample, this clonotype was seen a few times. The chain combines TRBV19 with TRBJ2-2, with D possibly matching TRBD1 (8 bases). Germline CDR1 LNHDA, CDR2 SQIVND (reference sequence). The CDR3 runs 15 residues. Trimming left V 6 bases short and J 6 bases short, with 17 bases between. The CDR3 sequence is CASRPWTGRAGELFF. CDR3 sequence (DNA): TGTGCCAGTAGACCATGGACAGGGAGGGCCGGGGAGCTGTTTTTT.

This clonotype was seen more than once but under ten times. The chain is built from TRBV25-1 and TRBJ2-5; 8 positions agree with TRBD2. V lost 1 base and J lost 5; bases outside the gene matches: 9. Germline V gene lookup returns CDR1 MGHDK and CDR2 SYGVNS. The CDR3 extends over 16 amino acids. DNA of the CDR3: TGTGCCAGCAGTGAATCCCCTAGCGGGTCTTGGGAGACCCAGTACTTC. It is translated as CASSESPSGSWETQYF.

This clonotype was found a few times. The junction does not match germline at one end; this may be a read error. The V call is TRBV3-1, the J call TRBJ2-3, with 7 bases that match TRBD1. CDR1 is LGHDT, CDR2 YNNKEL, per germline (reference sequence). The CDR3 loop spans 11 amino acids. The CDR3 loop is CASSLRDSTHF. The CDR3 DNA follows: TGTGCCAGCAGCCTCCGGGACAGCACACATTTT.

This clonotype was counted between two and nine times. J is TRBJ2-7 and V is TRBV20-1; possibly TRBD2 for D (6 bases). Germline V gene lookup returns CDR1 DFQATT and CDR2 SNEGSKA (reference sequence). The V and J ends lost 6 bases and 0 bases respectively, with 15 bases between them. This CDR3 spans 14 amino acids. CDR3 loop: CSALGGSGSYEQYF. As DNA, the CDR3 is TGCAGTGCGCTTGGGGGGAGTGGCTCCTACGAGCAGTACTTC.

The genes are TRBV12-3 or TRBV12-4 and TRBJ1-6; TRBD1 matches at 8 bases. J gave up 9 bases and V 6 bases, and 7 bases lay outside the gene matches. CDR3 length: 14 amino acids. The CDR3 spells CASSGTGVISPLHF. The CDR3 nucleotides are TGTGCCAGCAGCGGGACAGGCGTGATTTCACCCCTCCACTTT.

There are a few counts of this clonotype. This chain joins TRBV12-3 or TRBV12-4 and TRBJ2-1; the match to TRBD2 covers 16 bases. V lost 6 bases and J lost 5; bases outside the gene matches: 10. The CDR3 spans 18 residues. The CDR3 reads CASSNSGLAGGLDNEQFF. The DNA for the CDR3 is TGTGCCAGCAGCAACTCGGGACTAGCGGGAGGGTTGGACAATGAGCAGTTCTTC.

The chain links TRBV12-3 or TRBV12-4 to TRBJ2-2; 11 bases fit TRBD1. The CDR3 contains 16 residues. The J segment lost 5 bases and the V segment lost 3 bases, leaving 5 bases of the junction unmatched. CDR3 DNA: TGTGCCAGCAGTTTCGGGACAGGGGGTCCTACCGGGGAGCTGTTTTTT. Protein: CASSFGTGGPTGELFF.

This rearrangement joins TRBV20-1 to TRBJ2-7; D unresolved. CDR3 length: 15 residues. The V gene's germline CDR1 is DFQATT and CDR2 SNEGSKA (reference sequence). Deletions cut 0 bases from V and 5 bases from J, with 17 bases between. The CDR3: CSARDPARRRDEQYF. In DNA, the CDR3 is TGCAGTGCTAGAGACCCGGCCAGGCGACGGGACGAGCAGTACTTC.

The V and J genes are TRBV6-5 and TRBJ1-1, with 10 bases fitting TRBD1. Germline V gene lookup returns CDR1 MNHEY and CDR2 SVGAGI. With V trimmed by 4 bases and J by 1 base, 6 bases remained unmatched. The CDR3 has 16 amino acids. The CDR3, as DNA: TGTGCCAGCAGTTCGACAGGGGGCGTTAGGAACACTGAAGCTTTCTTT. Residues: CASSSTGGVRNTEAFF.

The J gene is TRBJ2-1, the V gene TRBV3-1; the D call may be TRBD1 or TRBD2 (5 bases each). Per the germline V gene, CDR1 is LGHDT and CDR2 is YNNKEL (reference sequence). The V end lost 2 bases, the J end lost 3 bases, and 8 bases lay between the germline ends. The CDR3 extends over 14 amino acids. The CDR3 DNA sequence: TGTGCCAGCAGCCAACGGGGCGGCTACAATGAGCAGTTCTTC. Amino acids: CASSQRGGYNEQFF.